This T cell receptor (beta chain) is from a study of brain T cells in children with intractable seizures (dated by TCRdb to the early 2020s). For the study in its entirety: A NanoString immunology panel was first used to screen resected brain tissue from roughly 52 pediatric epilepsy surgery cases for immune gene transcripts. About 70% of the 12 selected surgery cases also had pre-surgery blood sequenced, which left four cases with brain tissue only. What the study reported, not specific to this receptor: Viral specificity was inferred only from CDR3 sequence similarity, and patients' HCMV serostatus was unknown. Because sequencing depth differed between pre- and post-surgery blood, the absence of clones from the pre-surgery sample may reflect undersampling.

The immunoSEQ assay was applied to genomic DNA to generate the TCR beta chain sequences. The published analysis was carried out like this. CDR3 sequences not starting with the conserved framework cysteine at position 104 were manually removed. To get clonality, the normalized Shannon's Diversity Index was subtracted from one, giving values from 0 (maximal diversity) to 1 (oligoclonal). Chi-squared comparison-of-proportions tests were used to check whether the frequency of the same CDR3 differed between samples, for example brain versus blood. Public clonotypes were identified through searches of immuneACCESS, and similarity to known antiviral clonotypes was evaluated with the VDJdb browser. The clones in this table, taken by TCRdb from immuneACCESS, are in-frame only. Not every clone is retained; where verified, under half of the shortfall comes from an unresolved V gene, and the cause of the rest is unknown. That table supplies the V and J calls and clone size; D and trimming were determined from the DNA. The sample records 340,000 or so clones, about 93% of which are singletons. 4.5% to 7% of the sample lies in the top ten.

The CDR3 contains 15 residues, cysteine and phenylalanine counted. Of the read, only the CDR3 DNA is kept; its 45 bases are in frame from base 1. V is cut back by 0 bases and J by 1 base, with 2 bases in the junction unmatched. CDR1 SGHRS and CDR2 YFSETQ are derived from the germline V gene. This specimen's time point label, per the study, means: blood from clinic visit 5 months post-surgery; TSC patient then seizure free. The surgery cases with the highest brain T cell transcript signatures were chosen for TCR beta chain sequencing of brain tissue, and also of blood when blood was available. Patients had been treated with at least one anti-epileptic drug before surgery. TCR-sequenced patients were children with drug-resistant epilepsy due to tuberous sclerosis complex, focal cortical dysplasia, Rasmussen encephalitis or hemimegalencephaly. Bulk genomic DNA was isolated from unsorted brain tissue and whole blood using the Monarch genomic DNA purification kit.

Turning to this clone: Its antigen has not been determined. No qualities accompany the bases; no much larger clone lies one base away.

The clonotype comes from a boy under three years old with tuberous sclerosis and intractable seizures. The starting material was peripheral blood, obtained roughly 5 months after surgery. The rearrangement joined TRBV5-1 to TRBJ2-7; 9 central nucleotides agree with TRBD1. The nucleotides read TGCGCCAGCAGCTTGGAACAGGGGGCGTCCTACGAGCAGTACTTC. It codes for CASSLEQGASYEQYF.